This record looks at one T cell receptor (beta chain) sequence and its context. What it binds is not known. Every subset's genomic DNA went evenly onto several immunoSEQ plates. Repertoires were generated with immunoSEQ multiplex PCR, while TCRdb's copy carries only in-frame clones and drops some. The table lists about 2.5 million clones, 92% of them singletons. The sample originates from a study of shared clonotypes between healthy human individuals. The study, taken as a whole, reports: Estimated richness values were generally larger in naive subsets than in memory subsets.

V dropped 1 base and J dropped 2 bases, with 9 bases sitting between them. The CDR3 contains 15 residues. Germline CDR1 is MDHEN and CDR2 is SYDVKM. The donor cohort consisted entirely of Caucasian adults residing in Nashville, Tennessee. The TCR sequence derives from a man aged 18-30 years in good health. Some clones in this sample may be carry-over from other donors' samples. Material: naive CD4+ T cells from PBMCs. The subset: CD45RA+ positively selected. This chain links TRBV28 with TRBJ1-5; the D gene is possibly TRBD1 (5 bases). The CDR3: CASSLSSRGNQPQHF. CDR3 nucleotides: TGTGCCAGCAGTTTATCCTCCAGGGGCAATCAGCCCCAGCATTTT.